This T cell receptor beta chain was profiled in a study of blood T cells in healthy people across ages. CDR1 is SGHTA, CDR2 FQGNSA, per germline. Deletions cut 5 bases from V and 5 bases from J, with 15 bases between. The length of the CDR3 is 14 residues. It was with a sample-barcoded 5' primer and a J-beta primer mix that a second PCR of roughly 6 to 11 cycles was run. TCRdb re-analysed the 5' RACE reads in MiXCR, keeping a single row per CDR3 protein. Of 850,000 to 1,000,000 distinct CDR3 sequences listed, roughly 50% were seen once; the top ten hold 13%. The rearrangement links TRBV7-2 to TRBJ1-2; no clear D gene. The sequence came from a man younger than 45 in good health. Specimen: blood. The CDR3: CASSPTSGVYGYTF. DNA of the CDR3: TGTGCCAGCAGCCCGACGAGTGGGGTTTATGGCTACACCTTC.